The rows below give T cell receptor beta chains drawn from one sample of a study of shared clonotypes between healthy human individuals. The protocol was immunoSEQ multiplex PCR, while the TCRdb copy is restricted to in-frame clones and leaves out a portion. The sample shows roughly 680,000 clones, around 70% of them seen only once. The source material was memory CD4+ T cells sorted from blood. These receptor sequences come from a woman between 25 and 40 years old in good health. CDR3s include the opening cysteine and the closing phenylalanine or tryptophan. The D gene is left open where the match is weak. Clone size is stated in some rows and not others, as once, few, many or a class when expanded.

clone size	V gene	D gene	J gene	CDR3 protein	CDR3 DNA
.	TRBV9	.	TRBJ2-1	CASSVFGGLGDNEQFF	TGTGCCAGCAGCGTTTTTGGCGGGCTAGGGGACAATGAGCAGTTCTTC
.	TRBV10-2	.	TRBJ1-3	CASSYRNTIYF	TGCGCCAGCAGTTATCGAAACACCATATATTTT
.	TRBV13	.	TRBJ2-3	CASSHKLGLTRGATDTQYF	TGTGCCAGCAGCCATAAGTTGGGGTTAACTAGAGGGGCAACAGATACGCAGTATTTT
.	TRBV5-1	TRBD2	TRBJ2-1	CASSLLPGLAGDGSGNEQFF	TGCGCCAGCAGCCTTTTGCCGGGACTAGCGGGAGATGGTTCTGGCAATGAGCAGTTCTTC
.	TRBV7-8	.	TRBJ1-2	CASSLPQENYGYTF	TGTGCCAGCAGCTTACCCCAGGAGAACTATGGCTACACCTTC
.	TRBV27	.	TRBJ1-2	CASSRDQPYGYTF	TGTGCCAGCAGCCGGGACCAACCCTATGGCTACACCTTC
.	TRBV2	.	TRBJ2-7	CASSEARVGGYEQYF	TGTGCCAGCAGTGAAGCGCGGGTGGGCGGCTACGAGCAGTACTTC
few	TRBV2	.	TRBJ2-4	CASSNRVAALNIQYF	TGTGCCAGCAGTAATCGAGTAGCGGCCCTAAACATTCAGTACTTC
.	TRBV6-6	TRBD1	TRBJ2-7	CASSYSVQGGHEQYF	TGTGCCAGCAGTTACTCGGTACAGGGGGGACACGAGCAGTACTTC
once	TRBV5-1	.	TRBJ2-7	CASRYNPATYEQYF	TGCGCCAGCAGATATAACCCGGCCACCTACGAGCAGTACTTC
few	TRBV28	.	TRBJ2-1	CASDRRDNEQFF	TGTGCCAGCGATCGTAGGGACAATGAGCAGTTCTTC
once	TRBV6-6	.	TRBJ2-2	CASYGSFATGELFF	TGTGCCAGCTACGGTTCGTTTGCTACCGGGGAGCTGTTTTTT
few	TRBV20-1	.	TRBJ2-2	CRPTSPGELFF	TGCAGGCCTACTAGCCCCGGGGAGCTGTTTTTT
.	TRBV30	TRBD1	TRBJ2-5	CAWSVQGGSGTQYF	TGTGCCTGGAGTGTACAGGGGGGATCGGGGACCCAGTACTTC
.	TRBV11-3	.	TRBJ2-5	CASSFGIGTQYF	TGTGCCAGCAGCTTCGGAATAGGGACCCAGTACTTC
.	TRBV4-2	.	TRBJ1-4	CASSQERDVREKLFF	TGTGCCAGCAGCCAAGAGCGGGATGTTCGCGAAAAACTGTTTTTT
.	TRBV29-1	.	TRBJ1-2	CSVEGQGKVVGYTF	TGCAGCGTTGAAGGGCAGGGGAAGGTAGTCGGCTACACCTTC
.	TRBV2	TRBD2	TRBJ2-7	CASSVSGASYEQYF	TGTGCCAGCAGCGTTAGCGGGGCCTCCTACGAGCAGTACTTC
.	TRBV7-2	TRBD1	TRBJ1-1	CASSFPIDRGTEAFF	TGTGCCAGCAGCTTCCCCATTGACAGGGGCACTGAAGCTTTCTTT
once	TRBV28	.	TRBJ2-3	CASSSMGVGAHTDTQYF	TGTGCCAGCAGTTCTATGGGGGTGGGGGCCCACACAGATACGCAGTATTTT
.	TRBV2	.	TRBJ1-3	CASSGITGNTIYF	TGTGCCAGCAGTGGAATAACTGGAAACACCATATATTTT
.	TRBV28	TRBD1	TRBJ1-4	CASGAGQVYEKLFF	TGTGCCAGCGGGGCGGGACAGGTCTATGAAAAACTGTTTTTT
.	TRBV5-1	.	TRBJ2-2	CASSLGASNTGELFF	TGCGCCAGCAGCTTGGGTGCGTCGAACACCGGGGAGCTGTTTTTT
.	TRBV28	TRBD1	TRBJ1-3	CASSLLGQGAGNTIYF	TGTGCCAGCAGTTTGTTGGGACAGGGGGCTGGAAACACCATATATTTT
.	TRBV5-1	.	TRBJ2-5	CASSLGRKETQYF	TGCGCCAGCAGCTTGGGACGGAAAGAGACCCAGTACTTC
.	TRBV2	TRBD1	TRBJ2-7	CASSLRQGPNEQYF	TGTGCCAGCAGTCTCAGACAGGGGCCGAATGAGCAGTACTTC
.	TRBV6-5	.	TRBJ2-1	CASSYGVGPYNEQFF	TGTGCCAGCAGTTACGGGGTCGGCCCCTACAATGAGCAGTTCTTC
.	TRBV30	.	TRBJ2-1	CAWTGYNEQFF	TGTGCCTGGACAGGATACAATGAGCAGTTCTTC
.	TRBV7-3	.	TRBJ2-7	CASSLGGSDAYEQYF	TGTGCCAGCAGCTTAGGCGGCAGCGACGCCTACGAGCAGTACTTC
.	TRBV2	.	TRBJ2-7	CASSDGRPGEQYF	TGTGCCAGCAGCGACGGACGGCCAGGCGAGCAGTACTTC
.	TRBV28	.	TRBJ1-5	CASTSARTWPQHF	TGTGCCAGCACATCCGCCCGGACTTGGCCCCAGCATTTT
.	TRBV21-1	.	TRBJ2-2	CASSKVVAEHYPGELFF	TGTGCCAGCAGCAAAGTTGTGGCAGAACATTACCCCGGGGAGCTGTTTTTT
.	TRBV5-1	TRBD1	TRBJ1-4	CASSLTGVGEKLFF	TGCGCCAGCAGCTTGACAGGGGTCGGTGAAAAACTGTTTTTT
.	TRBV10-1	.	TRBJ2-7	CAQLREFTHEQYF	TGCGCCCAGCTTCGGGAGTTTACCCACGAGCAGTACTTC
.	TRBV4-2	TRBD2	TRBJ2-2	CASSPETSGMNTGELFF	TGTGCCAGCAGCCCCGAGACTAGCGGGATGAACACCGGGGAGCTGTTTTTT
once	TRBV7-6	.	TRBJ2-1	CASSLLSGASYNEQFF	TGTGCCAGCAGCTTATTGTCAGGGGCCTCCTACAATGAGCAGTTCTTC
.	TRBV5-4	TRBD2	TRBJ2-3	CASSRSGGTDTQYF	TGTGCCAGCAGCCGGAGCGGGGGCACAGATACGCAGTATTTT
.	TRBV7-9	TRBD2	TRBJ2-7	CASSPGTSGSRVHEQYF	TGTGCCAGCAGCCCCGGGACTAGCGGGAGTCGAGTCCACGAGCAGTACTTC
few	TRBV10-3	TRBD1	TRBJ1-2	CAISEPDRGNYGYTF	TGTGCCATCAGTGAACCGGACAGGGGCAACTATGGCTACACCTTC
.	TRBV7-9	TRBD2	TRBJ2-3	CASSPASGRAGQYF	TGTGCCAGCAGCCCCGCTAGCGGGAGGGCCGGGCAGTATTTT
once	TRBV4-1	.	TRBJ2-1	CATNQDGEQFF	TGCGCCACAAACCAAGACGGGGAGCAGTTCTTC
.	TRBV5-6	.	TRBJ1-5	CAHTEHNQPQHF	TGTGCCCACACCGAACACAATCAGCCCCAGCATTTT
.	TRBV7-6	.	TRBJ2-1	CASTRGRNNEQFF	TGTGCCAGCACCCGGGGGCGGAACAATGAGCAGTTCTTC
.	TRBV5-6	.	TRBJ1-2	CASSSGNPAGYTF	TGTGCCAGCAGCTCCGGGAATCCCGCGGGCTACACCTTC
.	TRBV27	TRBD1	TRBJ1-1	CASRSPTQKTGGAFF	TGTGCCAGCAGGAGCCCCACGCAAAAGACAGGGGGAGCTTTCTTT
.	TRBV7-9	TRBD1	TRBJ2-5	CASSLFHGTGGRETQYF	TGTGCCAGCAGCTTATTCCACGGGACAGGGGGGAGGGAGACCCAGTACTTC
.	TRBV28	TRBD2	TRBJ2-3	CATGTSGRGDTQYF	TGTGCCACCGGGACTAGCGGGAGAGGAGATACGCAGTATTTT
.	TRBV5-4	TRBD1	TRBJ2-4	CASSMGQRNIQYF	TGTGCCAGCAGCATGGGACAGCGAAACATTCAGTACTTC
.	TRBV2	TRBD2	TRBJ2-3	CASSIGLARDTQYF	TGTGCCAGTTCGATTGGACTAGCGAGAGATACGCAGTATTTT
.	TRBV6-4	TRBD2	TRBJ2-2	CASSASGRGSTGELFF	TGTGCCAGCAGTGCGAGCGGGAGAGGGAGCACCGGGGAGCTGTTTTTT
.	TRBV7-9	TRBD1	TRBJ1-2	CASSLADRGGKGYTF	TGTGCCAGCAGCTTAGCGGACAGGGGAGGTAAAGGCTACACCTTC
.	TRBV7-8	TRBD1	TRBJ2-6	CASSTGQSASGANVLTF	TGTGCCAGCAGCACGGGACAGAGCGCCTCTGGGGCCAACGTCCTGACTTTC
.	TRBV4-1	.	TRBJ2-2	CASSQGGDTGELFF	TGCGCCAGCAGCCAAGGGGGGGACACCGGGGAGCTGTTTTTT
.	TRBV7-9	TRBD2	TRBJ2-7	CASSFGASGYSYEQYF	TGTGCCAGCAGCTTTGGCGCTAGCGGTTACTCCTACGAGCAGTACTTC